The 32 T cell receptor beta chains presented below share a single source sample, sequenced in a study of OX40 agonist ivuxolimab in advanced cancers. The table came from immunoSEQ multiplex PCR; TCRdb's copy has only in-frame clones and leaves some out. The table shows about 110,000 clones, with roughly 90% occurring only once. Sequencing used CD4+ or CD8+ T cells sorted from blood, obtained in a trial of the OX40 agonist ivuxolimab. The receptors stem from an adult with an advanced solid tumor such as melanoma, head and neck, liver or kidney cancer.

The chain is built from TRBV30 and TRBJ1-5; a weak D match, TRBD1 (6 bases). Trimming stripped 0 bases from V and 2 bases from J, with 20 bases between. The V gene's germline CDR1 is GTSNPN and CDR2 SVGIG (reference sequence). The CDR3 sequence is 18 residues long. Here the CDR3 DNA reads TGTGCCTGGAGTGTACTCCCCTTCCGGGGGCGCGGCAATCAGCCCCAGCATTTT. Its translation: CAWSVLPFRGRGNQPQHF.

This clone was seen a single time. The chain carries TRBV7-9 and TRBJ2-5; the D call may be TRBD1 or TRBD2 (5 bases each). CDR1 SEHNR and CDR2 FQNEAQ come from the germline V gene (reference sequence). This CDR3 region has 14 residues. V was trimmed by 5 bases and J by 3 bases, leaving 13 bases between them. The CDR3 protein is CASSTTGLKETQYF. The DNA of the CDR3 is TGTGCCAGCAGCACAACAGGACTGAAAGAGACCCAGTACTTC.

V usage is TRBV18 and J usage is TRBJ2-5; D may be TRBD1 (5 bases). V was pared by 0 bases and J by 1 base, with 9 bases between. This CDR3 spans 15 amino acids. Germline CDR1 KGHSH, CDR2 LQKENI. The CDR3 here is CASSPPETVQETQYF. CDR3 nucleotides: TGTGCCAGCTCACCACCGGAGACAGTCCAAGAGACCCAGTACTTC.

The chain has TRBV29-1 and TRBJ2-7; the D gene is possibly TRBD2 (6 bases). The CDR3 is 14 residues long. Germline V lookup: CDR1 SQVTM, CDR2 ANQGSEA. The germline V and J ends were trimmed by 4 bases and 0 bases, with 13 bases remaining between them. The CDR3 DNA reads TGCAGCGTTGCCCCTACCGGGAGCTCCTACGAGCAGTACTTC. Translated, it gives CSVAPTGSSYEQYF.

This clone came up once. The chain joins TRBV30 to TRBJ2-1; possibly TRBD2 for D (5 bases). Trimming shortened V by 4 bases and J by 9 bases, and 10 bases separated the two germline ends. There are 11 residues in the CDR3. Per the germline V gene, CDR1 is GTSNPN and CDR2 is SVGIG (reference sequence). The CDR3 DNA is TGTGCCTGGACTCGAGGGCGTGAGCAGTTCTTC. Protein sequence: CAWTRGREQFF.

The rearrangement uses TRBV19 and TRBJ2-1, with TRBD2 identical over 9 bases. Germline values: CDR1 LNHDA, CDR2 SQIVND (reference sequence). V was clipped by 3 bases and J by 4 bases; unmatched bases: 4. The CDR3 contains 15 residues. As DNA, the CDR3 is TGTGCCAGTAGTATCCGTAGCGGGAGTTACAATGAGCAGTTCTTC. Its translation: CASSIRSGSYNEQFF.

V is TRBV7-2 and J is TRBJ2-5; D gene unclear. The length of the CDR3 is 14 residues. V was shortened by 1 base and J by 3 bases, with 9 bases between the two germline ends. Germline CDR1 and CDR2: SGHTA and FQGNSA. The CDR3: CASSLDRVKETQYF. Written as DNA, the CDR3 is TGTGCCAGCAGCTTAGATAGGGTTAAAGAGACCCAGTACTTC. The variable domain in full, completed from reference TRBV7-2 and TRBJ2-5, reads GAGVSQSPSNKVTEKGKDVELRCDPISGHTALYWYRQSLGQGLEFLIYFQGNSAPDKSGLPSDRFSAERTGGSVSTLTIQRTQQEDSAVYLCASSLDRVKETQYFGPGTRLLVL.

The rearrangement links TRBV29-1 to TRBJ2-5, with D unresolved. This CDR3 spans 13 amino acids. The germline CDR1 and CDR2 sequences are SQVTM and ANQGSEA. The V end was cut by 0 bases, the J end by 1 base, with 6 bases between. The CDR3 sequence is CSVEETGQETQYF. Here the CDR3 DNA reads TGCAGCGTTGAAGAGACTGGCCAAGAGACCCAGTACTTC.

Concerning this clone itself: The identical CDR3 is also encoded by other nucleotide sequences in the sample. The gene calls are TRBV9 and TRBJ2-5, with 7 bases lining up with TRBD2. Germline lookup yields CDR1 SGDLS and CDR2 YYNGEE. The CDR3 sequence is 13 residues long. V was pared by 0 bases and J by 4 bases, with 0 bases of the junction left unmatched. This CDR3 is CASSVGTRETQYF. DNA of the CDR3: TGTGCCAGCAGCGTAGGGACTAGAGAGACCCAGTACTTC.

This clone was seen once. This sequence joins TRBV11-2 and TRBJ2-5, with 7 bases matching TRBD2. CDR1 is SGHAT and CDR2 is FQNNGV in the germline V gene. V shed 3 bases and J 4 bases; nucleotides not matched to a gene: 8. The CDR3 extends over 15 amino acids. DNA for the CDR3: TGTGCCAGCAGCTTCAGCGGGACCCTCCCAGAGACCCAGTACTTC. Residues: CASSFSGTLPETQYF.

The DNA of the CDR3 is TGCGCCAGCAGCTCCGTCCAGGGGCCCTACGAGCAGTACTTC. Residues: CASSSVQGPYEQYF. J is TRBJ2-7 and V is TRBV5-1, with D perhaps TRBD1 (6 bases). The CDR3 consists of 14 residues. Deletions cut 3 bases from V and 2 bases from J, with 12 bases between. Per the germline V gene, CDR1 is SGHRS and CDR2 is YFSETQ.

This rearrangement joins TRBV5-6 to TRBJ2-1, with TRBD2 identical over 12 bases. Germline-derived CDR1 and CDR2 are SGHDT and YYEEEE. This CDR3 is built from 17 residues. V was clipped by 4 bases and J by 5 bases; unmatched bases: 10. CDR3 nucleotides: TGTGCCAGCAGCCTAAGACAGGGACTAGCGGGTAACAATGAGCAGTTCTTC. This translates into CASSLRQGLAGNNEQFF.

The count of this clone is one. The chain has TRBV4-2 and TRBJ1-2, with 8 bases identical to TRBD1. This CDR3 has 16 amino acids. CDR1 is LGHNA and CDR2 is YNFKEQ in the germline V gene. V shed 4 bases and J 7 bases; nucleotides not matched to a gene: 14. CDR3 sequence: CASSPPPTGARGGYTF. The CDR3 DNA is TGTGCCAGCAGCCCCCCCCCGACAGGGGCTAGGGGTGGCTACACCTTC.

The rearrangement joins TRBV7-8 to TRBJ1-6, with 9 bases fitting TRBD1. The J segment lost 5 bases and the V segment lost 5 bases, leaving 4 bases of the junction unmatched. Germline CDR1 SGHVS, CDR2 FQNEAQ. CDR3 length equals 15 residues. The CDR3 DNA sequence: TGTGCCAGCAGCAGGGACAGGGAAAATAATTCACCCCTCCACTTT. Residues: CASSRDRENNSPLHF.

This sequence joins TRBV4-1 and TRBJ2-5; D not resolved. V was cut by 1 base and J by 5 bases, with 17 bases left in between. The CDR3 spans 16 residues. Germline loops: CDR1 MGHRA, CDR2 YSYEKL. CDR3 protein: CASSQAHSPRGETQYF. CDR3 in DNA: TGCGCCAGCAGCCAAGCCCATAGTCCGCGTGGGGAGACCCAGTACTTC.

This clone showed up just once. V usage is TRBV5-1 and J usage is TRBJ1-2, with D perhaps matching TRBD1 (6 bases). This CDR3 has 14 residues. The V end lost 4 bases, the J end lost 8 bases, and 18 bases lay between the germline ends. Looked up from germline, CDR1 is SGHRS and CDR2 is YFSETQ. Here the CDR3 DNA reads TGCGCCAGCAGCCCCCCGACAGGTGGATACGGCTACACCTTC. It specifies CASSPPTGGYGYTF. The variable domain in full, with the rest retrieved from reference TRBV5-1 and TRBJ1-2, is KAGVTQTPRYLIKTRGQQVTLSCSPISGHRSVSWYQQTPGQGLQFLFEYFSETQRNKGNFPGRFSGRQFSNSRSEMNVSTLELGDSALYLCASSPPTGGYGYTFGSGTRLTVV.

With respect to this clone: The same CDR3 arises from other DNA sequences in this sample as well. The chain carries TRBV19 and TRBJ2-7; D is tentatively TRBD1 or TRBD2 (5 bases each). CDR1 LNHDA and CDR2 SQIVND come from the germline V gene (reference sequence). The V end was cut by 6 bases, the J end by 0 bases, with 12 bases between. The CDR3 spans 14 residues. DNA for the CDR3: TGTGCCAGTAGCACGGGACGGAACTCCTACGAGCAGTACTTC. As protein: CASSTGRNSYEQYF.

This chain uses TRBV5-4 with TRBJ2-7, with 10 bases that match TRBD2. CDR1 and CDR2 from the germline V gene are SGHNT and YYREEE (reference sequence). The CDR3 is 15 amino acids. V shed 1 base, J shed 7 bases, and the junction held 8 bases outside the gene matches. The chain's CDR3 is CASSLRLAGVMEQYF. For the CDR3, the DNA is TGTGCCAGCAGCTTGAGGCTAGCGGGAGTTATGGAGCAGTACTTC.

This clone appeared once. V is TRBV28 and J is TRBJ1-2; a possible D gene is TRBD1 (5 bases). V was trimmed by 8 bases and J by 6 bases, leaving 10 bases between them. This CDR3 contains 11 residues. The germline gives CDR1 MDHEN, CDR2 SYDVKM. In DNA form, the CDR3 reads TGTGCCAGCGGGACTTCGAATGGCTACACCTTC. Translation gives CASGTSNGYTF.

The chain recombines TRBV6-5 with TRBJ2-7, with TRBD1 identical over 8 bases. This CDR3 is built from 15 residues. From germline, CDR1 is MNHEY and CDR2 SVGAGI. Germline trimming cut 4 bases from V and 3 bases from J; bases unmatched to any gene: 8. DNA for the CDR3: TGTGCCAGCAGTTCACAGGGGGGAGAGTACTACGAGCAGTACTTC. Translating it yields CASSSQGGEYYEQYF.

This clone has a single count. The chain links TRBV7-3 to TRBJ2-7; D gene unclear. V was cut by 5 bases and J by 5 bases, with 22 bases left in between. Germline assignment: CDR1 SGHTA and CDR2 FQGTGA. CDR3 length: 16 amino acids. As DNA, the CDR3 is TGTGCCAGCAGCGAAGGTGTTTTTACACCATTAGACGAGCAGTACTTC. As protein: CASSEGVFTPLDEQYF.

The chain combines TRBV10-1 with TRBJ2-3, with 7 bases that match TRBD2. The J segment lost 7 bases and the V segment lost 0 bases, leaving 4 bases of the junction unmatched. Germline-derived CDR1 and CDR2 are WNHNN and SYGVQD (reference sequence). The CDR3 runs 14 residues. The CDR3 sequence is CASSESTGGHTQYF. CDR3 coding DNA: TGCGCCAGCAGTGAGTCGACGGGGGGACATACGCAGTATTTT.

This chain links TRBV2 with TRBJ2-3, with TRBD1 identical over 7 bases. Germline-derived CDR1 and CDR2 are SNHLY and FYNNEI. The CDR3 sequence is 16 residues long. The J segment lost 2 bases and the V segment lost 6 bases, leaving 11 bases of the junction unmatched. The CDR3 DNA sequence: TGTGCCAGCAGAAGAACTCGGACAGGCAACACAGATACGCAGTATTTT. Protein: CASRRTRTGNTDTQYF.

This chain connects TRBV9 to TRBJ2-1; D may match TRBD1 or TRBD2 (6 bases each). Trimming removed 4 bases from V and 9 bases from J, with 17 bases in between. Per germline, CDR1 SGDLS and CDR2 YYNGEE. The CDR3 has 14 residues. DNA of the CDR3: TGTGCCAGCAGCTCACAAGGGGGGCAGGTTGAGCAGTTCTTC. Translated: CASSSQGGQVEQFF.

The V and J genes are TRBV30 and TRBJ1-2; 7 nucleotides agree with TRBD1. Trimming took 6 bases from V and 1 from J; bases not matched to a gene: 5. The CDR3 sequence is 13 residues long. CDR1 and CDR2 (germline): GTSNPN, SVGIG (reference sequence). DNA for the CDR3: TGTGCCTGCAGACAGGGCCTTAACTATGGCTACACCTTC. Protein: CACRQGLNYGYTF.

V and J are TRBV6-6 and TRBJ2-3; D is uncertain. Germline V lookup: CDR1 MNHNY, CDR2 SVGAGI (reference sequence). This CDR3 spans 11 amino acids. Trimming left V 6 bases short and J 6 bases short, with 7 bases between. CDR3 nucleotide sequence: TGTGCCAGCAGCGAAGGGGATACGCAGTATTTT. Translation gives CASSEGDTQYF.

The chain couples TRBV9 to TRBJ2-1, with unresolved D. Germline V gene sequence: CDR1 SGDLS, CDR2 YYNGEE. The V end was cut by 7 bases, the J end by 5 bases, with 13 bases between. This CDR3 contains 13 residues. In DNA form, the CDR3 reads TGTGCCAGCGCCCGGAATCGGGACAATGAGCAGTTCTTC. Translation: CASARNRDNEQFF.

This chain links TRBV10-3 with TRBJ2-7; no clear D gene. Germline-derived CDR1 and CDR2 are ENHRY and SYGVKD. Trimming shortened V by 8 bases and J by 7 bases, and 27 bases separated the two germline ends. The CDR3 extends over 16 amino acids. The CDR3 is CAILLILGYIASEQYF. CDR3 nucleotides: TGTGCCATCCTCTTGATCTTAGGGTATATCGCGAGTGAGCAGTACTTC.

This chain joins TRBV7-6 and TRBJ2-1, with 7 bases lining up with TRBD2. This CDR3 region has 14 residues. With V trimmed by 5 bases and J by 8 bases, 9 bases remained unmatched. CDR1 and CDR2 from the germline V gene are SGHVS and FNYEAQ. CDR3 nucleotide sequence: TGTGCCAGCAGCCCCTACCCCCGGGGGGATGAGCAGTTCTTC. Its translation: CASSPYPRGDEQFF.

The J gene is TRBJ2-3, the V gene TRBV30; D ambiguous. With 0 bases removed from V and 4 bases from J, the gap between germline ends came to 5 bases. The CDR3 has 12 amino acids. Germline assignment: CDR1 GTSNPN and CDR2 SVGIG (reference sequence). This CDR3 is CAWSVSADTQYF. The CDR3 DNA sequence: TGTGCCTGGAGTGTGTCTGCAGATACGCAGTATTTT.

The chain recombines TRBV7-3 with TRBJ2-3, with 7 positions matching TRBD2. V was clipped by 1 base and J by 1 base; unmatched bases: 2. The CDR3 is 15 amino acids. Looked up from germline, CDR1 is SGHTA and CDR2 is FQGTGA. This chain's CDR3 is CASSLKAGGTDTQYF. The CDR3 DNA is TGTGCCAGCAGCTTAAAGGCGGGAGGCACAGATACGCAGTATTTT.

The gene calls are TRBV5-1 and TRBJ1-4, with D hard to call. Germline V gene data show CDR1 as SGHRS and CDR2 as YFSETQ. The CDR3 totals 17 residues. V was pared by 7 bases and J by 3 bases, with 22 bases between. The CDR3 sequence is CASVHLAPRAPNEKLFF. The DNA for the CDR3 is TGCGCCAGCGTCCATCTTGCACCAAGGGCGCCTAATGAAAAACTGTTTTTT.